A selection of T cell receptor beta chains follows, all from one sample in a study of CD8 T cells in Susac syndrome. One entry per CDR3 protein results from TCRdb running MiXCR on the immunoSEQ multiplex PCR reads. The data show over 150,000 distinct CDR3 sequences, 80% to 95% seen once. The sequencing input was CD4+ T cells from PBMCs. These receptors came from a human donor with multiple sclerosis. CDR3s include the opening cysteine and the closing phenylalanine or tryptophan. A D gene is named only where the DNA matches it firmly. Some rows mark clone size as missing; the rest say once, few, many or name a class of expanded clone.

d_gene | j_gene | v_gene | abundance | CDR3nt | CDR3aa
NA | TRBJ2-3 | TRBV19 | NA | TGTGCCAGTAGTTCCCTCGACCGTCCAGATACGCAGTATTTT | CASSSLDRPDTQYF
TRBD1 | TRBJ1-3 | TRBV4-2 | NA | TGTGCCAGCAGCCAAGAGCCGACAGGGGGAAACACCATATATTTT | CASSQEPTGGNTIYF
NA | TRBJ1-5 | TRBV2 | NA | TGTGCCAGCAGCCTTTTCAATCAGCCCCAGCATTTT | CASSLFNQPQHF
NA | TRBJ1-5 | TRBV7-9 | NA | TGTGCCAGCAGCTCGACAGCTAATCAGCCCCAGCATTTT | CASSSTANQPQHF
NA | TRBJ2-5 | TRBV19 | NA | TGTGCCAGTAGTATTCGCCGGGGGGAGACCCAGTACTTC | CASSIRRGETQYF
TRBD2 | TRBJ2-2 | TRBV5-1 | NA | TGCGCCAGCGCGGGGGGAAGCAACACCGGGGAGCTGTTTTTT | CASAGGSNTGELFF
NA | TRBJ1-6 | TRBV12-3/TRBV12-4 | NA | TGTGCCAGCAGGCTAGGCGGTTCACCCCTCCACTTT | CASRLGGSPLHF
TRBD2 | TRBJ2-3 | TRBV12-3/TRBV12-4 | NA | TGTGCCAGCAGCGCGCCAACTAGCGGGAGTAAGGATACGCAGTATTTT | CASSAPTSGSKDTQYF
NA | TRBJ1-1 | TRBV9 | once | TGTGCCAGCAGCCCTCGACAGGACCCAGAAGCTTTCTTT | CASSPRQDPEAFF
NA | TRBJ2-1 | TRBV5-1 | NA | TGCGCCAGCAGCACCAGGACTCTCTACAATGAGCAGTTCTTC | CASSTRTLYNEQFF
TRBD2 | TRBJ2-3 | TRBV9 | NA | TGTGCCAGCAGCGTAGGGGTACTAGCGGGATCCGGCACAGATACGCAGTATTTT | CASSVGVLAGSGTDTQYF
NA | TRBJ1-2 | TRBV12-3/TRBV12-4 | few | TGTGCCAGCAGTTTACGGGCTAACTATGGCTACACCTTC | CASSLRANYGYTF
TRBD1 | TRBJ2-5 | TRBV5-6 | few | TGTGCCAGCAGTCCGGGACAGGGGTCGGAGACCCAGTACTTC | CASSPGQGSETQYF
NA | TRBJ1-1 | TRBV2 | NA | TGTGCCAGGAGACCTCGCGGGGGGCCTAACACTGAAGCTTTCTTT | CARRPRGGPNTEAFF
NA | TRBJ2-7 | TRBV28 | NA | TGTGCCAGCATTGGTGAGGGGAATCGCGAGCAGTACTTC | CASIGEGNREQYF
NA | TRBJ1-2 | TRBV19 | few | TGTGCCAGTAGCCCTACGGGGCCCTCCTATGGCTACACCTTC | CASSPTGPSYGYTF
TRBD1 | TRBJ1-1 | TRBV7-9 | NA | TGTGCCAGCAGCTTAAGGCAGGGGGCTTCTGAAGCTTTCTTT | CASSLRQGASEAFF